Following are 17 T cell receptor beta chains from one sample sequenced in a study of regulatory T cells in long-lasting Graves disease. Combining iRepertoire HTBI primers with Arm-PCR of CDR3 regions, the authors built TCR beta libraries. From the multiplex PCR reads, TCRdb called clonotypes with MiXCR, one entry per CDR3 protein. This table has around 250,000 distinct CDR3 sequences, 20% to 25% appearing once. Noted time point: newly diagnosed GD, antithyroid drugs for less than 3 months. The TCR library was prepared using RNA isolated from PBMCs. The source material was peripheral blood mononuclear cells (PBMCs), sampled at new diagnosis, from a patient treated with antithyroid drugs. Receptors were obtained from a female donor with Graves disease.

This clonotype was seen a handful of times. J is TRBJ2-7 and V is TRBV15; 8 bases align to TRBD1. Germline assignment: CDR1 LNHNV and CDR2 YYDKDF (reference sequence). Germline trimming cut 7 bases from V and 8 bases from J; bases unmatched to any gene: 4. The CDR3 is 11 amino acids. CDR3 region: CATTGGGKQYF. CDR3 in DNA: TGTGCCACCACAGGGGGCGGAAAGCAGTACTTC.

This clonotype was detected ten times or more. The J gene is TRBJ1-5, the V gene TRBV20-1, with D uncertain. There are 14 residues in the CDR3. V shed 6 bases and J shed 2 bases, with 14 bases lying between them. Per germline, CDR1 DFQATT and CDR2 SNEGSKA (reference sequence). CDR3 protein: CSAEEVLGNQPQHF. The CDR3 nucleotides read TGCAGTGCCGAAGAGGTCCTGGGCAATCAGCCCCAGCATTTT.

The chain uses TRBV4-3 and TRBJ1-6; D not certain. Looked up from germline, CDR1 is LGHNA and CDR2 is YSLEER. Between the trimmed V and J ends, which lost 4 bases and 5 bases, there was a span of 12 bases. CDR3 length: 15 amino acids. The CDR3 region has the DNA TGCGCCAGCAGCCTCCCGGGTAGCGATAATTCACCCCTCCACTTT. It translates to CASSLPGSDNSPLHF.

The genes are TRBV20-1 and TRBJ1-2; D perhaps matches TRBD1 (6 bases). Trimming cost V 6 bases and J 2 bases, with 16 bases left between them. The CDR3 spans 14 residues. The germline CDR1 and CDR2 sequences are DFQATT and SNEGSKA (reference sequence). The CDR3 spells CSALQDSTNYGYTF. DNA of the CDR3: TGCAGTGCCCTACAGGACAGTACAAACTATGGCTACACCTTC.

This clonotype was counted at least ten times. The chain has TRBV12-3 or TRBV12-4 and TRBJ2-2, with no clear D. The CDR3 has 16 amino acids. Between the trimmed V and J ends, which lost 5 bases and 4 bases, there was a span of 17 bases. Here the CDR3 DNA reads TGTGCCAGCAGTCCCACCGTGGGTTCCGGCACCGGGGAGCTGTTTTTT. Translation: CASSPTVGSGTGELFF.

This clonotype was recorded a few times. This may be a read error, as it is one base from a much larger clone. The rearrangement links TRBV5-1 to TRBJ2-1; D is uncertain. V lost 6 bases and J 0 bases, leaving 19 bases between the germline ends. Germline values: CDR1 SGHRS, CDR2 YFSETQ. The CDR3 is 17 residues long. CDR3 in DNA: TGCGCCAGCATGCATGGCATCGGGTTTAGCTCCTACAATGAGCAGTTCTTC. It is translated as CASMHGIGFSSYNEQFF.

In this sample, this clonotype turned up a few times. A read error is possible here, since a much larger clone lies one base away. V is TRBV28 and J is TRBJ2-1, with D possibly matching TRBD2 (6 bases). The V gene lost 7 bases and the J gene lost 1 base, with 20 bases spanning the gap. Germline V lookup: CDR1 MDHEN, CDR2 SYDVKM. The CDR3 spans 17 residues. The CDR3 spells CASNLWAGTLSYNEQFF. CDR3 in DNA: TGTGCCAGCAACTTGTGGGCCGGGACTTTATCCTACAATGAGCAGTTCTTC.

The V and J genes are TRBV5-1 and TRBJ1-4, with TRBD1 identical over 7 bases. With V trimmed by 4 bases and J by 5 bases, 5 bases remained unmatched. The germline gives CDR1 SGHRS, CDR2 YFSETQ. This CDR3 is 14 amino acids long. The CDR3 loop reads CASSDQTGNEKLFF. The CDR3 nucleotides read TGCGCCAGCAGCGACCAGACAGGGAATGAAAAACTGTTTTTT.

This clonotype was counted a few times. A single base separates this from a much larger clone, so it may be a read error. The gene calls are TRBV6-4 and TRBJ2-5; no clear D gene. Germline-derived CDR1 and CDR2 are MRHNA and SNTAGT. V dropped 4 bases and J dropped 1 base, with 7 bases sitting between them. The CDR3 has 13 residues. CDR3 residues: CASSVSAQETQYF. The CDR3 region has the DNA TGTGCCAGCAGTGTGTCAGCCCAAGAGACCCAGTACTTC.

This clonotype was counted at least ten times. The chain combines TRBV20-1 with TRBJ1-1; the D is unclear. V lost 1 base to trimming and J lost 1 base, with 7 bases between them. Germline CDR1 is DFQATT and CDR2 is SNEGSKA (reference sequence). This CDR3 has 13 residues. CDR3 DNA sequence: TGCAGTGCTAGAGCCCATGCGAACACTGAAGCTTTCTTT. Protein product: CSARAHANTEAFF.

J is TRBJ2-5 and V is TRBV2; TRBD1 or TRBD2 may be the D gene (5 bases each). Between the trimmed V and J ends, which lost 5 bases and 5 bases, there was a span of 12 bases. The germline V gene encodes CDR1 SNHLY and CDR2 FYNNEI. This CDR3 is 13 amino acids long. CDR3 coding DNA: TGTGCCAGCAGTAGGGACGGTGGGGAGACCCAGTACTTC. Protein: CASSRDGGETQYF.

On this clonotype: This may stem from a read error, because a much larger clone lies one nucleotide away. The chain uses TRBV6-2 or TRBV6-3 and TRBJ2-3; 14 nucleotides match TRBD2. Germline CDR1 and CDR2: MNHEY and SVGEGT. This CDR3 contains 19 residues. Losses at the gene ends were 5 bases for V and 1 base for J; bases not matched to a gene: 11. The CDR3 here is CASSDDGTSGGLGTDTQYF. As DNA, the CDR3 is TGTGCCAGCAGTGACGACGGGACTAGCGGGGGCCTCGGCACAGATACGCAGTATTTT.

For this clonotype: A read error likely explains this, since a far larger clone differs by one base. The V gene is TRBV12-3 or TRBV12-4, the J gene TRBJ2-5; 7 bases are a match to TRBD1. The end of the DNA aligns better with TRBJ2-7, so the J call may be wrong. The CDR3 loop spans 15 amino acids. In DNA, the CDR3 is TGTGCCAGCAGTTTGAAACAGGGGTATCACTACGAGCAGTACTTC. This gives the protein CASSLKQGYHYEQYF.

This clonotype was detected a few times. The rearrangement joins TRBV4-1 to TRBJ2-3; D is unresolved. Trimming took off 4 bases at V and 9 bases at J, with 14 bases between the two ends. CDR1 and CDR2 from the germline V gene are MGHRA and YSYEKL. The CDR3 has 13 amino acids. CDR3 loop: CASSRRVESTQYF. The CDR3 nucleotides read TGCGCCAGCAGCCGCCGTGTAGAGAGCACGCAGTATTTT.

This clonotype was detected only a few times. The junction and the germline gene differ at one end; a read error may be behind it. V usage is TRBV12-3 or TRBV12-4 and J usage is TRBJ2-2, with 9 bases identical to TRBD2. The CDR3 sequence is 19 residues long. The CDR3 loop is CASCLYSRGSSGIGGELFF. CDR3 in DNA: TGTGCCAGCTGTTTATATTCTCGGGGGTCTAGCGGGATTGGCGGGGAGCTGTTTTTT.

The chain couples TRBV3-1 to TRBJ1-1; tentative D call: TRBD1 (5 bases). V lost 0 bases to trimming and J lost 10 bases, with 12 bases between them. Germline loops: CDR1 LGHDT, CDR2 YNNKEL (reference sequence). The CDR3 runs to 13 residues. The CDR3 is CASSQDEGRVAFF. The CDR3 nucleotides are TGTGCCAGCAGCCAAGATGAGGGGAGGGTAGCTTTCTTT.

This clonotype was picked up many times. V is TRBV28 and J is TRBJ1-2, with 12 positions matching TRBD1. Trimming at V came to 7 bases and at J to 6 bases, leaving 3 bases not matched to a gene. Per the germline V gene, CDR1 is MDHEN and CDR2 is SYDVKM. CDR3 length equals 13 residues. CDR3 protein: CASKGQGADGYTF. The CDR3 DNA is TGTGCCAGCAAGGGACAGGGGGCGGATGGCTACACCTTC.